The source of this T cell receptor beta chain is a study of blood T cell repertoires in COVID-19. Using immunoSEQ multiplex PCR, the repertoire was profiled, and TCRdb retains in-frame clones only, with some absent. The repertoire has roughly 110,000 clones, roughly 81% of them found once; the top ten carry about 1.3%. Trimming stripped 5 bases from V and 0 bases from J, with 13 bases between. Germline V gene data show CDR1 as SGHVS and CDR2 as FQNEAQ. This CDR3 region has 16 residues. The sequence was obtained from a man aged 35-49 years with acute or convalescent COVID-19. V usage is TRBV7-8 and J usage is TRBJ1-4, with a possible D match to TRBD1 (6 bases). The sequencing sample was made of peripheral blood. The CDR3 protein is CASSKGGVTTNEKLFF. The CDR3 DNA reads TGTGCCAGCAGCAAGGGGGGGGTAACAACTAATGAAAAACTGTTTTTT.